Detailed here is one TCR beta chain. Germline lookup yields CDR1 LNHDA and CDR2 SQIVND (reference sequence). V lost 3 bases, J lost 0 bases, and 20 bases lay in between. The CDR3 totals 19 residues. The sample originates from a study of shared clonotypes between healthy human individuals. Terminally differentiated effector memory CD45RA+ cells were left out of the naive CD8 fraction, which was CD45RO-negative and positively selected for CCR7. The table came from immunoSEQ multiplex PCR; TCRdb's copy has only in-frame clones and leaves some out. The sample has some 2,100,000 clones, under 95% seen once; the top ten hold 1.5% to 2%.

The chain has TRBV19 and TRBJ2-2; D is possibly TRBD1 (5 bases). The TCR was taken from a man younger than 35 in good health. Some clones in this sample may be carry-over from other donors' samples. Sequences were obtained from naive CD8+ T cells from PBMCs. The CDR3 DNA reads TGTGCCAGTAGTATCGAAACGTTGGTGACAGATCCGAACACCGGGGAGCTGTTTTTT. Translated: CASSIETLVTDPNTGELFF.